A single sample gave rise to the 32 T cell receptor beta chains below, sequenced in a study of cytomegalovirus exposure and HLA in healthy donors. Both 60 Vbeta primers and 13 Jbeta primers went into the PCR. Profiled with immunoSEQ multiplex PCR; TCRdb holds only in-frame clones, not every one. Found here are tens of thousands of clones, 80% to 90% of them singletons; the top ten hold just under 3%. The specimen was PBMCs. The source of these receptors is a woman in her thirties in good health and CMV-seronegative.

About this clone: Other DNA sequences in the same sample also yield this CDR3. The chain couples TRBV28 to TRBJ1-1, with unresolved D. The CDR3 spans 12 residues. The germline gives CDR1 MDHEN, CDR2 SYDVKM. V was shortened by 5 bases and J by 1 base, with 5 bases between the two germline ends. The CDR3 bases are TGTGCCAGCAGTCCAGGGAACACTGAAGCTTTCTTT. This sequence encodes CASSPGNTEAFF.

The J gene is TRBJ2-1, the V gene TRBV27, with D maybe TRBD2 (6 bases). The CDR3 extends over 17 amino acids. V dropped 0 bases and J dropped 2 bases, with 14 bases sitting between them. The germline V gene has CDR1 MNHEY and CDR2 SMNVEV (reference sequence). This chain's CDR3 is CASSLSAGLWAYNEQFF. In DNA form, the CDR3 reads TGTGCCAGCAGTTTATCGGCGGGGCTGTGGGCCTACAATGAGCAGTTCTTC.

In its sample, this clone was seen a few times. This chain connects TRBV29-1 to TRBJ2-5; D is perhaps TRBD2 (6 bases). V lost 2 bases and J 1 base, leaving 8 bases between the germline ends. This CDR3 comprises 13 residues. Germline assignment: CDR1 SQVTM and CDR2 ANQGSEA. The CDR3 here is CSVETGVQETQYF. DNA of the CDR3: TGCAGCGTTGAAACGGGGGTCCAAGAGACCCAGTACTTC.

This clone was detected only once. This rearrangement joins TRBV30 to TRBJ1-3, with 8 nucleotides matching TRBD1. From germline, CDR1 is GTSNPN and CDR2 SVGIG (reference sequence). Trimming cost V 2 bases and J 1 base; bases outside gene matches: 7. The CDR3 contains 16 residues. CDR3 bases: TGTGCCTGGAGTCCCCCCGACAGGGGATCTGGAAACACCATATATTTT. It specifies CAWSPPDRGSGNTIYF.

This clone has only one observation. V gene TRBV5-1 combines with J gene TRBJ2-3, with 9 bases matching TRBD2. CDR1 and CDR2 (germline): SGHRS, YFSETQ. Trimming at V came to 0 bases and at J to 5 bases, leaving 1 base not matched to a gene. The CDR3 is 14 residues long. CDR3 sequence reads: CASSLGLAEDTQYF. The CDR3 bases are TGCGCCAGCAGCTTGGGACTAGCGGAAGATACGCAGTATTTT.

V usage is TRBV18 and J usage is TRBJ1-1; a weak D match, TRBD1 (5 bases). The CDR3 contains 13 residues. Germline V gene lookup returns CDR1 KGHSH and CDR2 LQKENI. With 9 bases removed from V and 0 bases from J, the gap between germline ends came to 11 bases. CDR3 loop: CASFTGMNTEAFF. The CDR3 DNA reads TGTGCCAGTTTCACAGGAATGAACACTGAAGCTTTCTTT.

This clone was counted between two and nine times. The chain joins TRBV6-6 to TRBJ1-5, with TRBD1 matching 7 bases. The CDR3 sequence is 16 residues long. Germline loops: CDR1 MNHNY, CDR2 SVGAGI (reference sequence). V shed 6 bases and J 3 bases; nucleotides not matched to a gene: 11. This chain's CDR3 is CASRSQQGPINQPQHF. CDR3 DNA sequence: TGTGCCAGCAGATCCCAACAGGGGCCGATCAATCAGCCCCAGCATTTT.

The chain carries TRBV4-1 and TRBJ2-1; 7 bases map to TRBD1. Unmatched junction bases numbered 14, after V lost 3 bases and J lost 9 bases. Germline values: CDR1 MGHRA, CDR2 YSYEKL. The length of the CDR3 is 16 residues. In DNA form, the CDR3 reads TGCGCCAGCAGCCATCCGGGACAGATCCTTCTGGGTGAGCAGTTCTTC. This codes for CASSHPGQILLGEQFF.

The genes are TRBV4-3 and TRBJ1-2; D is perhaps TRBD1 (6 bases). The germline V gene has CDR1 LGHNA and CDR2 YSLEER. The CDR3 is 17 amino acids. The V end lost 0 bases, the J end lost 4 bases, and 18 bases lay between the germline ends. CDR3 in DNA: TGCGCCAGCAGCCAAGAAAATCCGGTGACAGGAGGCTATGGCTACACCTTC. It translates to CASSQENPVTGGYGYTF.

This chain uses TRBV28 with TRBJ1-2; D is possibly TRBD1 (5 bases). Germline V CDR1 and CDR2: MDHEN, SYDVKM. The CDR3 is 16 amino acids. Trimming took off 8 bases at V and 2 bases at J, with 21 bases between the two ends. The CDR3 sequence is CASHTYLQGGNYGYTF. The CDR3 nucleotides are TGTGCCAGCCATACGTATTTGCAGGGAGGGAACTATGGCTACACCTTC.

This sequence joins TRBV18 and TRBJ2-1; TRBD1 matches 7 bases. CDR3 length: 14 amino acids. Trimming removed 0 bases from V and 10 bases from J; junction bases left unmatched: 6. CDR1 and CDR2 from the germline V gene are KGHSH and LQKENI. CDR3 nucleotides: TGTGCCAGCTCACCACCCCCGGACAGGAGAGAGCAGTTCTTC. Encoded protein: CASSPPPDRREQFF.

This clone has a handful of counts. The V gene is TRBV7-6, the J gene TRBJ1-1; unclear D gene. The CDR3 runs 13 residues. V lost 3 bases and J 0 bases, leaving 5 bases between the germline ends. Germline assignment: CDR1 SGHVS and CDR2 FNYEAQ. The CDR3 protein is CASSLGMNTEAFF. In DNA, the CDR3 is TGTGCCAGCAGCTTGGGCATGAACACTGAAGCTTTCTTT.

The chain recombines TRBV19 with TRBJ2-2; possibly TRBD1 for D (5 bases). CDR1 is LNHDA, CDR2 SQIVND, per germline (reference sequence). The V and J ends lost 4 bases and 5 bases respectively, with 20 bases between them. This CDR3 contains 17 residues. CDR3 sequence: CASSTLRFGAGTGELFF. Written as DNA, the CDR3 is TGTGCCAGTAGTACACTACGTTTTGGGGCTGGTACCGGGGAGCTGTTTTTT.

The chain is built from TRBV7-8 and TRBJ1-5, with D possibly TRBD1 on 5 matching bases. The CDR3 has 15 amino acids. Looked up from germline, CDR1 is SGHVS and CDR2 is FQNEAQ. Trimming took off 1 base at V and 3 bases at J, with 10 bases between the two ends. CDR3 coding DNA: TGTGCCAGCAGCTTAGGCAGGGTGATCAATCAGCCCCAGCATTTT. Amino acids: CASSLGRVINQPQHF.

The CDR3 spells CASSVMIYNTEAFF. In nucleotides, the CDR3 is TGTGCCAGCAGCGTCATGATCTATAACACTGAAGCTTTCTTT. The V gene is TRBV9, the J gene TRBJ1-1; D ambiguous. There are 14 residues in the CDR3. V dropped 2 bases and J dropped 2 bases, with 10 bases sitting between them. Germline lookup yields CDR1 SGDLS and CDR2 YYNGEE.

This clone has only a few counts. The rearrangement uses TRBV5-1 and TRBJ1-5; 11 nucleotides line up with TRBD1. Unmatched junction bases numbered 18, after V lost 4 bases and J lost 3 bases. This CDR3 region has 20 residues. Looked up from germline, CDR1 is SGHRS and CDR2 is YFSETQ. The CDR3, as DNA: TGCGCCAGCAGCGGCCCCCCGCTCCGGGACAGGGGGAGATTCAATCAGCCCCAGCATTTT. It is translated as CASSGPPLRDRGRFNQPQHF. Full variable domain (remainder filled in from reference TRBV5-1 and TRBJ1-5): KAGVTQTPRYLIKTRGQQVTLSCSPISGHRSVSWYQQTPGQGLQFLFEYFSETQRNKGNFPGRFSGRQFSNSRSEMNVSTLELGDSALYLCASSGPPLRDRGRFNQPQHFGDGTRLSIL.

This chain links TRBV4-1 with TRBJ1-1, with 7 bases that match TRBD1. The CDR3 contains 14 residues. The V segment lost 5 bases and the J segment 5 bases; nucleotides outside the gene matches: 8. CDR1 and CDR2 (germline): MGHRA, YSYEKL. This chain's CDR3 is CASSNRQGGTEAFF. The DNA of the CDR3 is TGCGCCAGCAGCAACAGACAGGGTGGAACTGAAGCTTTCTTT.

The V call is TRBV6-6, the J call TRBJ2-7, with TRBD1 identical over 7 bases. V shed 6 bases and J 5 bases; nucleotides not matched to a gene: 7. CDR1 is MNHNY, CDR2 SVGAGI, per germline (reference sequence). CDR3 size: 13 residues. The DNA of the CDR3 is TGTGCCAGCAGCTCGACAGGGTTCCACGAGCAGTACTTC. It encodes CASSSTGFHEQYF.

The table lists this clone with a count of one. The genes are TRBV10-3 and TRBJ2-5; D may be TRBD2 (7 bases). TRBJ2-7 matches the DNA end more closely, so the J call is doubtful. The CDR3 has 14 residues. Looked up from germline, CDR1 is ENHRY and CDR2 is SYGVKD. This CDR3 reads CAISAAGATYEQYF. Here the CDR3 DNA reads TGTGCCATCAGTGCTGCGGGGGCGACCTACGAGCAGTACTTC.

J is TRBJ2-7 and V is TRBV6-5; D is possibly TRBD2 (5 bases). Germline V CDR1 and CDR2: MNHEY, SVGAGI. Deletions cut 0 bases from V and 0 bases from J, with 9 bases between. The CDR3 is 15 residues long. Here the CDR3 reads CASSYSTGSSYEQYF. CDR3 DNA sequence: TGTGCCAGCAGTTACTCGACGGGAAGCTCCTACGAGCAGTACTTC.

CDR3 in amino acids: CASSSSSGEDQPQHF. The CDR3 DNA reads as TGTGCCAGCAGTTCATCGTCAGGGGAAGATCAGCCCCAGCATTTT. This chain joins TRBV27 and TRBJ1-5, with D maybe TRBD1 (6 bases). CDR3 length: 15 amino acids. Trimming pared 4 bases from V and 5 bases from J, leaving 15 bases between. Germline lookup yields CDR1 MNHEY and CDR2 SMNVEV (reference sequence).

The J gene is TRBJ2-5, the V gene TRBV5-1, with 7 bases matching TRBD2. Trimming removed 3 bases from V and 5 bases from J; junction bases left unmatched: 16. Germline V gene data show CDR1 as SGHRS and CDR2 as YFSETQ. This CDR3 comprises 17 residues. Here the CDR3 reads CASSYSDRGVMSETQYF. The CDR3 bases are TGCGCCAGCAGCTATAGTGATCGGGGGGTAATGTCGGAGACCCAGTACTTC.

The CDR3 DNA sequence: TGTGCCAGCAGTACAAGGGACTATCGAGGAGATACGCAGTATTTT. It yields the protein CASSTRDYRGDTQYF. The chain has TRBV27 and TRBJ2-3, with 7 bases identical to TRBD2. The J segment lost 5 bases and the V segment lost 5 bases, leaving 10 bases of the junction unmatched. Germline V gene lookup returns CDR1 MNHEY and CDR2 SMNVEV (reference sequence). The length of the CDR3 is 15 residues.

The CDR3 nucleotides are TGTGCCAGTCGAGAGGGATGGAACACTGAAGCTTTCTTT. It is translated as CASREGWNTEAFF. The chain recombines TRBV28 with TRBJ1-1; D is ambiguous. This CDR3 has 13 amino acids. Trimming shortened V by 9 bases and J by 1 base, and 12 bases separated the two germline ends. Germline CDR1 reads MDHEN; CDR2 reads SYDVKM.

The V gene is TRBV6-1, the J gene TRBJ2-2; 12 positions match TRBD2. This CDR3 is 18 amino acids long. V was pared by 2 bases and J by 5 bases, with 9 bases of the junction left unmatched. The germline V gene has CDR1 MNHNS and CDR2 SASEGT. CDR3 sequence reads: CASSEYGLAGLETGELFF. In DNA, the CDR3 is TGTGCCAGCAGTGAATATGGACTAGCGGGGTTAGAGACCGGGGAGCTGTTTTTT.

V usage is TRBV30 and J usage is TRBJ2-3; D gene ambiguous. CDR3 length: 14 amino acids. CDR1 and CDR2 (germline): GTSNPN, SVGIG (reference sequence). V lost 1 base and J lost 0, with 8 bases in between. The CDR3, as DNA: TGTGCCTGGAGTGCAACTGCTAGCACAGATACGCAGTATTTT. Translated: CAWSATASTDTQYF.

This chain uses TRBV7-9 with TRBJ1-1; possible D gene TRBD1, 6 bases. The germline V gene has CDR1 SEHNR and CDR2 FQNEAQ (reference sequence). There are 15 residues in the CDR3. V shed 5 bases and J shed 1 base, with 14 bases lying between them. This CDR3 is CASSGTGSGNTEAFF. As DNA, the CDR3 is TGTGCCAGCAGCGGAACAGGGTCGGGGAACACTGAAGCTTTCTTT.

V and J are TRBV12-5 and TRBJ1-2; the D gene is possibly TRBD1 (6 bases). The germline V gene has CDR1 LGHNT and CDR2 FRNRAP. CDR3 length: 15 residues. Trimming cost V 6 bases and J 1 base, with 15 bases left between them. CDR3 bases: TGTGCTAGTGGCGGATCTACGGACAGTAACTATGGCTACACCTTC. Translating it yields CASGGSTDSNYGYTF.

This chain connects TRBV7-8 to TRBJ2-7; a possible D gene is TRBD1 (6 bases). The CDR3 length is 13 residues. Germline CDR1 SGHVS, CDR2 FQNEAQ. V lost 1 base to trimming and J lost 5 bases, with 9 bases between them. CDR3: CASSLVRGHEQYF. The CDR3 bases are TGTGCCAGCAGCTTAGTCAGGGGTCACGAGCAGTACTTC.

The rearrangement uses TRBV7-6 and TRBJ1-4; the match to TRBD1 covers 10 bases. CDR3 length: 16 residues. The ends lost 6 bases at V and 0 bases at J; junction bases unmatched: 4. Germline CDR1 SGHVS, CDR2 FNYEAQ. This CDR3 is CASRPGTGATNEKLFF. The CDR3 coding sequence is TGTGCCAGCAGACCCGGGACAGGGGCAACTAATGAAAAACTGTTTTTT.

The V and J genes are TRBV27 and TRBJ1-1; possible D gene TRBD1, 5 bases. In germline, CDR1 is MNHEY, CDR2 SMNVEV (reference sequence). V was shortened by 3 bases and J by 8 bases, with 10 bases between the two germline ends. The CDR3 length is 12 residues. The CDR3, as DNA: TGTGCCAGCAGTTTCCAGGGAGGGGAAGCTTTCTTT. It encodes CASSFQGGEAFF.

The CDR3 here is CASSLRLAESYEQYF. CDR3 sequence (DNA): TGTGCCAGCAGCCTACGACTAGCGGAATCCTACGAGCAGTACTTC. The chain uses TRBV11-2 and TRBJ2-7; TRBD2 matches 9 bases. The J segment lost 1 base and the V segment lost 5 bases, leaving 6 bases of the junction unmatched. There are 15 residues in the CDR3. In germline, CDR1 is SGHAT, CDR2 FQNNGV. Drawing the rest from reference TRBV11-2 and TRBJ2-7, the complete variable domain is EAGVAQSPRYKIIEKRQSVAFWCNPISGHATLYWYQQILGQGPKLLIQFQNNGVVDDSQLPKDRFSAERLKGVDSTLKIQPAKLEDSAVYLCASSLRLAESYEQYFGPGTRLTVT.